The entry below describes one T cell receptor beta chain. These data come from a study of shared T cell receptors in the human thymus. Repertoires were generated with immunoSEQ multiplex PCR, while TCRdb's copy carries only in-frame clones and drops some. The sample lists roughly 410,000 clones, roughly 94% occurring once. Sequenced input: thymocytes. The TCR sequence derives from a human donor.

The CDR3 region is CASSPVAGQGGNIQYF. The CDR3 bases are TGTGCCAGCAGTCCCGTCGCGGGACAGGGGGGAAACATTCAGTACTTC. This chain connects TRBV27 to TRBJ2-4; 11 bases line up with TRBD1. The CDR3 loop spans 16 amino acids. Germline CDR1 is MNHEY and CDR2 is SMNVEV (reference sequence). The junction had 9 bases not matched to a gene; V was cut back by 5 bases and J by 6 bases.